Listed here is a single T cell receptor (beta chain). This clone was found a few times. Its antigen is currently not known. Within one base of it there is no much larger clone, and no base qualities were kept. Library preparation used the immunoSEQ multiplex PCR assay. The multiplex PCR relied on a mix of 60 forward primers for TCR Vbeta segments and 13 reverse primers for TCR Jbeta segments. Amplification of the CDR3 region of rearranged TCR beta genes was performed with a multiplex PCR assay on genomic DNA. The amplified TCR beta libraries were sequenced on the Illumina HiSeq System as 87-base-pair reads. As for the authors' bioinformatics: In a later analysis, some 80 million unique TCR beta chains were counted across the 666 repertoires, and approximately 9.9 million of these chains were shared by at least two donors. Raw reads were error-corrected and collapsed into unique sequences with a nearest-neighbor algorithm that merged closely related sequences to remove PCR and sequencing errors. CDR3 sequences were aligned to IMGT reference sequences to assign V, D and J gene segments. Each retained sequence needed at least a six-nucleotide match to both a V gene segment and a J gene segment. A rearrangement counted as productive if the CDR3 had no stop codons and remained in frame with V and J, and every other rearrangement counted as non-productive. Following IMGT convention, CDR3 was defined as the stretch from the second conserved V-encoded cysteine up to the conserved J-encoded phenylalanine. In an earlier analysis of around 570 of the donors, sequences lacking an unambiguous match to a single V gene segment were excluded. An earlier analysis of a few hundred of the donors called V segments functional above 56.7% productive rearrangements and segregating when the between-donor standard deviation exceeded 5%. A statistical classification framework was developed to diagnose cytomegalovirus status using the catalog of TCR beta chain sequences. In a later analysis, TCR nucleotide sequences were compared against IMGT/GENE-DB human TR gene sequences so that V and J genes could be assigned. A later analysis assigned CDR3 sequences and most-parsimonious VDJ recombination scenarios with the TCRdist pipeline. In a later analysis, every TCR beta chain was defined by the combination of its CDR3 amino acid sequence and its V-gene family, and reads without a unique V-gene family were dropped. As a way to deal with suspected cross-contamination and a sequencing artifact, a later analysis dropped more than 500 nucleotide sequences that were highly shared and had low generation probability. In a later analysis, a clonal expansion index was calculated for each public chain from normalized within-repertoire ranks of inferred template counts. In a later analysis, generation probabilities were computed using a VDJ recombination model fitted to out-of-frame rearrangements, and the results were checked against IGoR. A later analysis scored TCR-TCR, TCR-HLA and TCR-CMV co-occurrence with hypergeometric tests, applying a repertoire-size bias correction to TCR pairs. In a later analysis, false discovery rates were estimated by permuting HLA or CMV assignments 20 times. In a later analysis, co-occurring TCRs were grouped using DBSCAN, with TCRdist sequence similarity added in when clustering inside HLA-allele-positive subsets. For co-occurrence clustering, repertoires with fewer than 30,000 or more than 120,000 public chains were excluded, along with four or five repertoires with anomalous nucleotide sharing. In its TCRdb copy, this immuneACCESS table keeps in-frame sequences only and misses some clones. Where compared with another copy, unresolved V genes explain less than half of these, and the others have no known cause. The V and J calls and clone size are taken from that table; D and trimming were inferred from the DNA. For this sample the table gives around 100,000 clones, of which about four fifths were detected only once. The top ten hold approximately 4% of the sample.

This entry is derived from a study of cytomegalovirus exposure and HLA in healthy donors (TCRdb year 2017). For the wider study: An earlier analysis of some 500 of the donors reported approximately 290 Gb of sequence data and more than 90 million unique TCR beta sequences from about 180 million T cells. An early release covering roughly 600 HLA-typed donors comprised about 320 gigabases of sequencing data and 85 million to 100 million unique TCR sequences. The genetic ancestry cluster associated with self-reported Caucasian donors included roughly four fifths of the roughly 400 genotyped donors. The study was designed to test whether signatures of past pathogen exposure could be identified by cataloging public T cell receptors. The study profiled the T cell repertoires of hundreds of subjects by immunosequencing and related them to cytomegalovirus serostatus. Along with the 666-subject first cohort, a separate validation cohort of about 110 different subjects was used. High-throughput TCR immunosequencing, statistical association of individual TCRs with disease status, and machine learning were combined to predict cytomegalovirus infection status. In a later analysis, previously published TCR beta repertoires from 666 donors were re-analyzed and high-resolution HLA genotyping was added so that TCR occurrence patterns could be studied. Rather than using new phenotypic data, the later analysis identified candidate immune exposures from TCR beta sequences and from how often those sequences occurred across donors. In an earlier analysis of 500 to 650 of the donors, high-throughput TCR beta sequencing was used to judge whether each TCR beta V gene segment behaved as functional or pseudogenic. Donor age, sex, ethnicity and CMV serostatus were compiled alongside the repertoire data. In a later genetic analysis, genome-wide SNP genotypes for about 65% of the 666 donors were used, and that subset was treated as a discovery cohort. All discovery cohort repertoires had been generated using a single sequencing platform. Both class I and class II loci were covered by HLA typing, at four-digit resolution. Typing coverage differed by locus: A, B, C, DRB1 and DQB1 were typed in roughly 620-630 donors, DQA1 in approximately 520, DPA1 in 600 to 610, and DPB1 in roughly 450. Because of strong linkage in the cohort, roughly five DR-DQ haplotypes were treated as single units for association and clustering. On average, roughly 240,000 unique TCR beta nucleotide sequences were sequenced per donor among 300 to 500 genotyped donors of the cohort, with 15% to 20% of those sequences being non-productive. The study at large found these results: A further reported finding was that TCR beta sequences accurately predicted the HLA-A and HLA-B alleles for most subjects in the first cohort. A group of highly shared sequence variants was considered likely to be a technical artifact of the sequencing pipeline. V-gene and J-gene trimming of TCR beta chains was associated with a missense DCLRE1C variant in a later genetic analysis, and the association was replicated in an independent cohort. Some IMGT-functional V segments, including TRBV6-2 and TRBV6-3, could not be told apart with the 87-base-pair reads, so those segments were excluded. A few of the identified cytomegalovirus-associated TCR beta chains were confirmed in vitro to be specific for cytomegalovirus antigens. When HLA alleles, especially DR and DQ, strongly co-occurred, attributing TCR associations to individual alleles was difficult. It was suggested by the authors that the approach could potentially be generalized to other disease states and immunological phenotypes. A later genetic analysis reported fewer N-insertions in productive TCRs among donors in an Asian-associated ancestry cluster than the approximately 700-donor mean. Broadly in line with IMGT annotations, most TCR beta V segments showed up in productive rearrangements about 87% or about 30% of the time in an earlier analysis of 587 of the donors. Because some donors lacked HLA typing at each locus, the association tests relied only on the typed subset. Specific HLA alleles were associated with about 17,000 TCR beta sequences at a false discovery rate of 0.05 in a later analysis. The classifier was reported to diagnose cytomegalovirus status with high specificity and sensitivity in both the original cohort and the validation cohort. In a later analysis, HLA-associated TCR beta chains showed more clonal expansion and lower generation probabilities than non-associated chains that were equally common. A later analysis reported that several top co-occurrence clusters appeared linked to parvovirus B19, influenza, CMV and Epstein-Barr virus. A later analysis found that most CMV-associated TCR beta chains appeared HLA-restricted, with HLA associations seemingly driven largely by CMV exposure. For the cohort, immune exposure information was limited to CMV serostatus. In the study, around 160 TCR beta chains were listed as associated with cytomegalovirus. A later analysis found that TCR association rates varied across HLA loci, with DRB1 alleles showing the most associated TCRs and HLA-C alleles the fewest. Correlated functional status among segregating V segments might be attributable to linkage disequilibrium, but an unknown experimental factor could not be ruled out. Roughly uniform sequencing depth across donors was assumed in presence/absence analyses, although this assumption may not hold. Over 15 rarely observed V segments, including chromosome 9 orphons, were excluded from the earlier analysis of some 590 of the donors because counts were too low. In this cohort, only TCR beta chains were sequenced, and detectable features were limited by the absence of alpha or paired-chain data. Across donors, most TCR sequences were observed very rarely, whereas some public TCRs were present in many individuals.

The cohort comprised some 730 healthy bone marrow donors. At the time of sampling, every cohort member was nominally healthy, though immune exposures that went unrecorded were likely present. The donor tested CMV seropositive, placing the donor among the 289 seropositive members of the cohort. Every donor gave a peripheral blood sample, and the peripheral blood mononuclear cells from that sample were used for TCR beta sequencing. Genomic DNA extraction from the blood cell samples was performed with the Qiagen DNeasy Blood Extraction Kit. The CDR3 numbers 12 residues from cysteine through phenylalanine. Only the CDR3 DNA is retained, 36 bases long and in frame from the first base. Reading the germline V gene gives CDR1 KGHSH and CDR2 LQKENI.

The receptor's source is a woman aged 40 to 50 in good health and CMV-seropositive. Sequenced sample: PBMCs. The rearranged segments are TRBV18 and TRBJ2-5, and TRBD2 may be the D gene, going by 5 matching bases. The end of the DNA aligns better with TRBJ2-7, so the J call may be wrong. The nucleotide sequence reads as follows: TGTGCCAGCTCTGCCGGGATCTACGAGCAGTACTTC. Its amino acids are CASSAGIYEQYF.